Given below is one TCR beta chain in context. These data belong to a study of blood T cell repertoires in COVID-19. Germline V gene data show CDR1 as MNHEY and CDR2 as SMNVEV (reference sequence). The germline V and J ends were trimmed by 4 bases and 1 base, with 13 bases remaining between them. CDR3 length: 15 amino acids. Repertoires were generated with immunoSEQ multiplex PCR, while TCRdb's copy carries only in-frame clones and drops some. In the table there are a few hundred thousand clones, approximately 84% of which are singletons. The TCR comes from a woman aged 50 to 65 who had been exposed to COVID-19. This rearrangement joins TRBV27 to TRBJ1-2, with D possibly matching TRBD1 (6 bases). Sequenced material: PBMCs or T cells enriched from blood (not recorded which). CDR3 sequence (DNA): TGTGCCAGCAGTTCCAGGGGTAGCTATAACTATGGCTACACCTTC. Translated, it gives CASSSRGSYNYGYTF.